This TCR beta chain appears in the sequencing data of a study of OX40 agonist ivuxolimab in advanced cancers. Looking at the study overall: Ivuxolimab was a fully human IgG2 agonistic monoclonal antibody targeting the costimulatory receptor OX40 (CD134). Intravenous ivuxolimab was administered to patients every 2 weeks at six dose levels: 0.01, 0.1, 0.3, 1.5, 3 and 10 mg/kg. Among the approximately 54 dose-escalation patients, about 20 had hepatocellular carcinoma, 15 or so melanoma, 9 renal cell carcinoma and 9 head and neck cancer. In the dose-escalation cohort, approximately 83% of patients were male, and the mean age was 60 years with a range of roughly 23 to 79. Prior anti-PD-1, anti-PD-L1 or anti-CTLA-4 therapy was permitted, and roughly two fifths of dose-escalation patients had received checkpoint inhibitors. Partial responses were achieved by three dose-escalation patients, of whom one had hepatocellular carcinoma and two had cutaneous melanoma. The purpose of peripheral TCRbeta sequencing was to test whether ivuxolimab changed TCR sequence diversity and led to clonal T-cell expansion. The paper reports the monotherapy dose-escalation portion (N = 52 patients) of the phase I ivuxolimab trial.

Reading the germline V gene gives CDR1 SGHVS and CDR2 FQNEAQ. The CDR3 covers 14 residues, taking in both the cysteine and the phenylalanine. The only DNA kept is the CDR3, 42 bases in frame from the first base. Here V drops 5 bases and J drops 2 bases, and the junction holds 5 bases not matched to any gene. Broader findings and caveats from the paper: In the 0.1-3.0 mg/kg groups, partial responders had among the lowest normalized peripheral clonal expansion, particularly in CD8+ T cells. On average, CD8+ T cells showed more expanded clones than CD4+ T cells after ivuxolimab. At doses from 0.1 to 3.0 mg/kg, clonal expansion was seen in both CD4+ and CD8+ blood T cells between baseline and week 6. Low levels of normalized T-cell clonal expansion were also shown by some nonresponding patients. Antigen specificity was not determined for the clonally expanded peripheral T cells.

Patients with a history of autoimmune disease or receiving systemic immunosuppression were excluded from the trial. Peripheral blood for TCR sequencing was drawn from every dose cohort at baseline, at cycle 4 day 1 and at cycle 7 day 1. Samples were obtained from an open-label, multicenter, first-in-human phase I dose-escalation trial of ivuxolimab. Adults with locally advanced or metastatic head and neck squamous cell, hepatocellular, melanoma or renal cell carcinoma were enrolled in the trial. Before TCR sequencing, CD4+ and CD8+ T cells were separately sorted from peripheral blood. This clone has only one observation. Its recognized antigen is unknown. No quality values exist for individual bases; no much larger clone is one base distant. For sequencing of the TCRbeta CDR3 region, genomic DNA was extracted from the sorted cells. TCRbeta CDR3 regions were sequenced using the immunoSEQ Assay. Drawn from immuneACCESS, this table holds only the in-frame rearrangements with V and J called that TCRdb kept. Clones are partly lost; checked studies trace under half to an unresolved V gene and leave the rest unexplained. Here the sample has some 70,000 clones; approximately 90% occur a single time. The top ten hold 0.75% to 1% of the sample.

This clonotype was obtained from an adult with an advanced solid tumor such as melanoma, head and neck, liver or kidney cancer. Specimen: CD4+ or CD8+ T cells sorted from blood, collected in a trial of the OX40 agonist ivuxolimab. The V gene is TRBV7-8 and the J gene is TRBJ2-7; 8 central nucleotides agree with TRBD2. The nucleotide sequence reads TGTGCCAGCAGCCTCTTACTAGCGGCCTACGAGCAGTACTTC. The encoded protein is CASSLLLAAYEQYF.